The following is a TCR beta chain sequence with its context. Its antigen is unknown. The record has no base qualities; no much larger clone is one base away. The junction carries 10 bases between V and J, which are trimmed by 4 bases and 0 bases respectively. In the germline V gene, CDR1 corresponds to KGHDR and CDR2 to SFDVKD. The CDR3 sequence holds 15 residues, the cysteine and phenylalanine included. The read is trimmed to its CDR3 DNA, 45 bases read in frame from base 1. TCRbeta CDR3 regions were amplified from genomic DNA by means of the immunoSEQ Assay, a bias-controlled multiplex PCR. The original methods were these. Within the assay, amplification of reference gene primers was used to estimate how many nucleated cells each sample contained. To quantify the absolute abundance of each unique TCRbeta CDR3 rearrangement, sequence reads were collapsed and filtered. For each sample, productive Simpson clonality was calculated as the square root of Simpson's diversity index over productive rearrangements. TCRdb obtained this table from immuneACCESS and retained in-frame rearrangements with V and J assigned. These tables miss some clones; where compared with another copy, unresolved V genes account for less than half of the shortfall, and the remainder is unexplained. V and J calls plus clone size are reproduced from that table; the DNA served to infer D and trimming. Counted in this sample were 350,000 to 400,000 clones; 85% to 90% of them appeared once. Less than 1.2% of the sample rests with the top ten.

This specimen belongs to a study of blood T cell repertoires in COVID-19 (dated by TCRdb to the early 2020s). About the investigation overall: Samples covering the acute and convalescent phases of COVID-19 were provided by collaborators in the United States, Italy and Spain. The repertoires were released in a freely available public database intended as a resource for research on the immune response to SARS-CoV-2. The material from the prospective study consisted of cDNA or gDNA derived from T cells, B-cell-depleted T cells, or PBMCs. The dataset comprised deeply sampled blood TCRbeta repertoires from subjects exposed to, actively infected with, or recovered from COVID-19. The samples were drawn from two sources: the first 160 participants of the ongoing ImmuneRACE study, and 1,000 to 1,500 subjects contributed by 6 global collaborators. A de-identified subject ID, COVID-19 status, age in years and sex were almost always included in the sample metadata. Where HLA class I and class II types were available, the types were taken from metadata supplied by the sample provider, not from assay-based typing. Summary of the overall study and its limitations: How much clinical and demographic metadata was included differed by source and by participant, and the metadata was provided uncurated.

Enrolling through a virtual design, the prospective study's participants ranged in age from roughly 18 to 90 years and lived across about two dozen United States geographic areas. To assign participants to cohorts, the prospective study relied on clinical history that participants themselves reported in a screening survey and a study questionnaire. For ImmuneRACE Cohort 3, a participant was defined as recovered based on two consecutive negative NP/OP PCR tests, clearance by a healthcare professional, or resolution of symptoms. Each participant in the prospective study had whole blood, serum and a nasopharyngeal or oropharyngeal swab collected by mobile phlebotomists. Participants in the prospective study had the option to provide additional blood draws and questionnaires over a 2-month period. Before DNA extraction, prospective study blood samples were shipped either frozen or at room temperature.

The chain is made from TRBV24-1 and TRBJ2-3; matching of 6 bases hints at TRBD1 as the D gene. Sequencing was performed on PBMCs or T cells enriched from blood (not recorded which). The receptor comes from a man between 18 and 35 years old who had recovered from COVID-19. The CDR3 here reads CATSEGALSTDTQYF. The nucleotides are TGTGCCACCAGTGAGGGGGCCCTAAGCACAGATACGCAGTATTTT.